The 20 T cell receptor beta chains given below trace back to one sample, sequenced in a study of blood T cell repertoires in COVID-19. Here immunoSEQ multiplex PCR was the method, and the copy in TCRdb shows in-frame clones only, minus some. The table records about 140,000 clones, 79% of them present only once. Sequenced input: peripheral blood. The source is a man in his sixties with acute or convalescent COVID-19.

The chain has TRBV5-1 and TRBJ2-5; 11 nucleotides match TRBD2. CDR3 length: 20 residues. Germline trimming cut 2 bases from V and 4 bases from J; bases unmatched to any gene: 19. CDR1 and CDR2 (germline): SGHRS, YFSETQ. The CDR3 DNA reads TGCGCCAGCAGCTTAAGGCCGGGACTAGCGGCCAGAAGGGTGCCAGAGACCCAGTACTTC. Residues: CASSLRPGLAARRVPETQYF.

The chain is built from TRBV6-5 and TRBJ2-3; 8 nucleotides agree with TRBD2. CDR3 length: 16 amino acids. Losses at the gene ends were 0 bases for V and 5 bases for J; bases not matched to a gene: 7. Germline values: CDR1 MNHEY, CDR2 SVGAGI. The CDR3 DNA reads TGTGCCAGCAGTTACTCGATCGGGGGGGCAAGAGATACGCAGTATTTT. Its protein is CASSYSIGGARDTQYF.

The genes are TRBV19 and TRBJ1-1; 12 bases align to TRBD1. From germline, CDR1 is LNHDA and CDR2 SQIVND (reference sequence). The CDR3 extends over 16 amino acids. V lost 5 bases to trimming and J lost 5 bases; unmatched junction nucleotides: 9. The CDR3 nucleotides are TGTGCCAGTAGTTCCCCCGGGACAGGGGGCTATACTGAAGCTTTCTTT. As protein: CASSSPGTGGYTEAFF. The variable domain in full, completed from reference TRBV19 and TRBJ1-1, reads DGGITQSPKYLFRKEGQNVTLSCEQNLNHDAMYWYRQDPGQGLRLIYYSQIVNDFQKGDIAEGYSVSREKKESFPLTVTSAQKNPTAFYLCASSSPGTGGYTEAFFGQGTRLTVV.

V gene TRBV10-3 combines with J gene TRBJ2-2, with D hard to call. The CDR3 consists of 15 residues. With 6 bases removed from V and 4 bases from J, the gap between germline ends came to 15 bases. The germline V gene has CDR1 ENHRY and CDR2 SYGVKD. CDR3 nucleotide sequence: TGTGCCATCAGCGCAGGATCCCTTGGCACCGGGGAGCTGTTTTTT. Encoded protein: CAISAGSLGTGELFF.

The chain is built from TRBV4-1 and TRBJ1-2; D is perhaps TRBD1 (5 bases). Trimming took 0 bases from V and 8 from J, leaving 16 bases between them. The CDR3 contains 15 residues. CDR1 and CDR2 (germline): MGHRA, YSYEKL. The CDR3 sequence is CASSQELQVAGGYTF. CDR3 bases: TGCGCCAGCAGCCAAGAACTACAGGTCGCTGGGGGCTACACCTTC.

The chain uses TRBV28 and TRBJ2-2, with a weak D call TRBD2 (5 bases). Trimming stripped 5 bases from V and 4 bases from J, with 11 bases between. The CDR3 covers 14 residues. CDR1 MDHEN and CDR2 SYDVKM come from the germline V gene. As DNA, the CDR3 is TGTGCCAGCAGTGAGTTCCGGGGCACCGGGGAGCTGTTTTTT. Translation gives CASSEFRGTGELFF.

The chain combines TRBV24-1 with TRBJ2-1, with D possibly matching TRBD2 (6 bases). Germline V gene lookup returns CDR1 KGHDR and CDR2 SFDVKD. The V end was cut by 0 bases, the J end by 0 bases, with 8 bases between. The CDR3 extends over 16 amino acids. This CDR3 is CATSDLAGSSYNEQFF. In DNA, the CDR3 is TGTGCCACCAGTGATTTGGCGGGGAGCTCCTACAATGAGCAGTTCTTC.

V gene TRBV5-1 combines with J gene TRBJ1-4; 10 bases align to TRBD1. This CDR3 comprises 15 residues. Germline trimming cut 5 bases from V and 6 bases from J; bases unmatched to any gene: 7. Germline V gives CDR1 SGHRS, CDR2 YFSETQ. The CDR3 bases are TGCGCCAGCAGTCCCGGAGACAGGGGGCATGAAAAACTGTTTTTT. Its protein product is CASSPGDRGHEKLFF.

The chain combines TRBV6-6 with TRBJ1-3; 7 bases agree with TRBD1. Germline V CDR1 and CDR2: MNHNY, SVGAGI (reference sequence). The CDR3 is 16 amino acids. The ends lost 5 bases at V and 3 bases at J; junction bases unmatched: 10. This chain's CDR3 is CASSQRQGRFGNTIYF. The CDR3, as DNA: TGTGCCAGCAGTCAGCGACAGGGCAGATTTGGAAACACCATATATTTT.

The chain joins TRBV11-3 to TRBJ1-3; TRBD1 is a possible D gene (5 bases). CDR3 size: 17 residues. CDR1 and CDR2 from the germline V gene are SGHNT and YENEEA. V dropped 1 base and J dropped 3 bases, with 16 bases sitting between them. CDR3 amino acids: CASSLVGLGGYGNTIYF. The CDR3 nucleotides are TGTGCCAGCAGCTTAGTGGGCCTCGGGGGTTATGGAAACACCATATATTTT.

The chain combines TRBV29-1 with TRBJ2-3, with TRBD2 identical over 11 bases. The germline V gene encodes CDR1 SQVTM and CDR2 ANQGSEA. CDR3 length equals 13 residues. V lost 4 bases, J lost 6 bases, and 3 bases stayed unmatched. Written as DNA, the CDR3 is TGCAGCGTTGGAATAGCGGGAGGGGATACGCAGTATTTT. Amino acid sequence: CSVGIAGGDTQYF.

The V call is TRBV7-9, the J call TRBJ1-2; a possible D gene is TRBD1 (5 bases). The CDR3 is 14 residues long. The germline V and J ends were trimmed by 4 bases and 8 bases, with 17 bases remaining between them. Germline loops: CDR1 SEHNR, CDR2 FQNEAQ (reference sequence). The CDR3 is CASSSQTGTSGYTF. CDR3 coding DNA: TGTGCCAGCAGCTCCCAAACAGGAACGAGCGGCTACACCTTC.

This chain links TRBV20-1 with TRBJ2-4; D unclear. With 2 bases removed from V and 7 bases from J, the gap between germline ends came to 6 bases. This CDR3 has 11 amino acids. The germline CDR1 and CDR2 sequences are DFQATT and SNEGSKA (reference sequence). The CDR3: CSARPQNIQYF. CDR3 coding DNA: TGCAGTGCTAGACCCCAGAACATTCAGTACTTC.

The chain employs TRBV11-2 and TRBJ2-3; 9 positions match TRBD2. The CDR3 has 14 residues. V lost 7 bases, J lost 3 bases, and 5 bases stayed unmatched. The germline CDR1 and CDR2 sequences are SGHAT and FQNNGV. The CDR3 nucleotides are TGTGCCAGCACCTTTAGCGGGAGAACAGATACGCAGTATTTT. It encodes CASTFSGRTDTQYF.

This clone showed up just once. The V gene is TRBV29-1, the J gene TRBJ2-1; 8 bases line up with TRBD2. Germline trimming cut 7 bases from V and 0 bases from J; bases unmatched to any gene: 2. This CDR3 contains 13 residues. Germline lookup yields CDR1 SQVTM and CDR2 ANQGSEA. As DNA, the CDR3 is TGCAGCGGGGGGACTAGCTCCTACAATGAGCAGTTCTTC. Translating gives CSGGTSSYNEQFF.

A single count supports this clone. The genes are TRBV28 and TRBJ1-5, with a tentative D call TRBD1 (6 bases). The V end lost 2 bases, the J end lost 2 bases, and 13 bases lay between the germline ends. Germline V gives CDR1 MDHEN, CDR2 SYDVKM. This CDR3 comprises 16 residues. This chain's CDR3 is CASSLGGGEGNQPQHF. For the CDR3, the DNA is TGTGCCAGCAGTTTAGGAGGGGGGGAGGGCAATCAGCCCCAGCATTTT.

This clone was recorded only once. V usage is TRBV28 and J usage is TRBJ1-6; TRBD1 might be the D (5 bases). The germline V gene has CDR1 MDHEN and CDR2 SYDVKM. CDR3 size: 17 residues. V was clipped by 1 base and J by 0 bases, with 10 bases between them. DNA of the CDR3: TGTGCCAGCAGTTTATCGGGACTAAGCTCCTATAATTCACCCCTCCACTTT. Translated: CASSLSGLSSYNSPLHF.

V is TRBV6-6 and J is TRBJ2-3, with 9 bases fitting TRBD2. This CDR3 comprises 12 residues. Germline V gene lookup returns CDR1 MNHNY and CDR2 SVGAGI (reference sequence). V trimming: 10 bases; J trimming: 14 bases; junction bases outside the gene matches: 13. The CDR3, as DNA: TGTGCCACCTCGGCTAGCGGGAACCCTTGGTATTTT. This translates into CATSASGNPWYF.

This clone was seen only a few times. The V gene is TRBV30, the J gene TRBJ1-6; 7 bases align to TRBD1. The CDR3 spans 14 residues. Germline values: CDR1 GTSNPN, CDR2 SVGIG (reference sequence). V trimming: 0 bases; J trimming: 9 bases; junction bases outside the gene matches: 5. The CDR3 DNA reads TGTGCCTGGAGTGTTCGGACAGGCGGTTCACCCCTCCACTTT. This codes for CAWSVRTGGSPLHF.

The J gene is TRBJ1-1, the V gene TRBV6-2 or TRBV6-3; tentative D call: TRBD1 (6 bases). This CDR3 is built from 15 residues. The V gene's germline CDR1 is MNHEY and CDR2 SVGEGT. V lost 0 bases and J lost 1, with 9 bases in between. CDR3 bases: TGTGCCAGCAGTTACTCGAGGGGACAGAACACTGAAGCTTTCTTT. Its translation: CASSYSRGQNTEAFF.